This TCR beta chain came from a study of blood T cell repertoires in COVID-19. Study background: Samples taken during acute and convalescent COVID-19 were collected in the United States, Italy and Spain. In each case, the material was cDNA or gDNA derived from T cells, B-cell-depleted T cells, or PBMCs.

The Seattle site enrolled patients during active infection and followed them longitudinally. The CDR3 extends over 16 amino acids. The germline V gene encodes CDR1 SGDLS and CDR2 YYNGEE. J gave up 1 base and V 4 bases, and 8 bases lay outside the gene matches. Original processing notes: Reference gene primer amplification yielded estimated nucleated cell counts. The table came from immunoSEQ multiplex PCR; TCRdb's copy has only in-frame clones and leaves some out. The V and J calls and clone size are taken from that table; D and trimming were inferred from the DNA. This sample has under 200,000 clones, with about 86% found just once.

The sequenced sample was peripheral blood. The TCR was taken from a woman in her fifties or sixties with COVID-19, enrolled during active disease. The chain recombines TRBV9 with TRBJ2-3; TRBD1 matches 8 bases. This chain's CDR3 is CASSSYRGEGTDTQYF. The CDR3, as DNA: TGTGCCAGCAGCTCATACAGGGGGGAGGGCACAGATACGCAGTATTTT.